Included here is one TCR beta chain sequence, with context. Data came from immunoSEQ multiplex PCR; TCRdb stores just in-frame clones and leaves some out. There are 65,000 to 90,000 clones in the sample; less than 99% occur only once, and roughly 0.2% lies in the top ten. This record belongs to a study of technical replicates of blood from a handful of donors. This sequence originates from a human donor in good health. Sample: T cells isolated from PBMCs.

CDR3 DNA sequence: TGTGCCAGCAGCCCGGACAGGGAATATGCTAATGAAAAACTGTTTTTT. This translates into CASSPDREYANEKLFF. The V gene is TRBV5-4, the J gene TRBJ1-4; 8 bases align to TRBD1. With V trimmed by 4 bases and J by 3 bases, 8 bases remained unmatched. CDR1 and CDR2 from the germline V gene are SGHNT and YYREEE (reference sequence). The CDR3 runs to 16 residues.